The 9 T cell receptor beta chains below were found in one sample sequenced in a study of type 1 regulatory T cells. One entry per CDR3 protein, called by TCRdb with MiXCR from the reads. This table has about 18,000 distinct CDR3 sequences, roughly 10% appearing once. The sample consisted of CD4+ T cells, either the whole sample or a sorted fraction (not recorded which). The receptors here all came from a human donor in good health.

This clonotype was observed many times. This chain uses TRBV5-4 with TRBJ1-3; D unresolved. Trimming pared 4 bases from V and 7 bases from J, leaving 12 bases between. Germline-derived CDR1 and CDR2 are SGHNT and YYREEE (reference sequence). The CDR3 spans 13 residues. CDR3 nucleotides: TGTGCCAGCAGCGAGGGTCCCAGGAACACCATATATTTT. Its translation: CASSEGPRNTIYF.

This clonotype was recorded at least ten times. V gene TRBV6-2 or TRBV6-3 combines with J gene TRBJ2-7; 8 bases fit TRBD1. The CDR3 has 13 amino acids. V trimming: 6 bases; J trimming: 3 bases; junction bases outside the gene matches: 4. CDR1 and CDR2 from the germline V gene are MNHEY and SVGEGT. The CDR3 nucleotides are TGTGCCAGCAGAAGGACAGGGTACTACGAGCAGTACTTC. The encoded protein is CASRRTGYYEQYF.

Only a few counts were recorded for this clonotype. V is TRBV27 and J is TRBJ2-7; 9 nucleotides align to TRBD2. The CDR3 length is 14 residues. Germline CDR1 reads MNHEY; CDR2 reads SMNVEV (reference sequence). J gave up 4 bases and V 6 bases, and 7 bases lay outside the gene matches. DNA of the CDR3: TGTGCCAGCAGCCCAGCGGGAGGCAATTACGAGCAGTACTTC. Protein: CASSPAGGNYEQYF.

In its sample, this clonotype was seen a few times. The chain links TRBV7-2 to TRBJ1-5; the D is unclear. CDR1 and CDR2 from the germline V gene are SGHTA and FQGNSA. V lost 5 bases, J lost 2 bases, and 10 bases lay in between. This CDR3 region has 14 residues. CDR3 in DNA: TGTGCCAGCAGCCCTCTTGGGGGCAATCAGCCCCAGCATTTT. It translates to CASSPLGGNQPQHF.

As regards this clonotype: The germline gene is not matched at one end of the junction; a read error may be the cause. The chain recombines TRBV29-1 with TRBJ2-1, with a weak D call TRBD2 (6 bases). Per the germline V gene, CDR1 is SQVTM and CDR2 is ANQGSEA. The CDR3 spans 16 residues. This chain's CDR3 is CSVEGGRDLSYNEQFF. The CDR3 DNA reads TGCAGCGTCGAAGGCGGGCGGGATCTCTCCTACAATGAGCAGTTCTTC.

This clonotype was found a few times. This sequence joins TRBV24-1 and TRBJ2-1, with 7 bases identical to TRBD2. Trimming took 2 bases from V and 0 from J; bases not matched to a gene: 3. The germline gives CDR1 KGHDR, CDR2 SFDVKD. The CDR3 sequence is 16 residues long. As DNA, the CDR3 is TGTGCCACCAGTGATTCCGGGACTATCTCCTACAATGAGCAGTTCTTC. Its translation: CATSDSGTISYNEQFF.

This clonotype was detected only a few times. The rearrangement joins TRBV6-2 or TRBV6-3 to TRBJ2-1; maybe TRBD1 (6 bases). The germline gives CDR1 MNHEY, CDR2 SVGEGT. The CDR3 loop spans 17 amino acids. V was shortened by 6 bases and J by 5 bases, with 23 bases between the two germline ends. The CDR3 sequence: CASRGAERRPPNNEQFF. The CDR3 DNA follows: TGTGCCAGCAGGGGGGCTGAGCGGCGTCCGCCGAACAATGAGCAGTTCTTC.

This clonotype was seen many times. The chain employs TRBV5-1 and TRBJ2-7; the match to TRBD2 covers 13 bases. The V segment lost 4 bases and the J segment 11 bases; nucleotides outside the gene matches: 9. The CDR3 has 14 amino acids. Germline V gene data show CDR1 as SGHRS and CDR2 as YFSETQ. CDR3 coding DNA: TGCGCCAGCAGCATCGGGACTAGCGGGACGGAGGAGTACTTC. Translating gives CASSIGTSGTEEYF. Based on the CDR3 plus reference TRBV5-1 and TRBJ2-7, the full variable domain is KAGVTQTPRYLIKTRGQQVTLSCSPISGHRSVSWYQQTPGQGLQFLFEYFSETQRNKGNFPGRFSGRQFSNSRSEMNVSTLELGDSALYLCASSIGTSGTEEYFGPGTRLTVT.

Remarks on this clonotype: A read error may explain this, as a much larger clone is one base away. This chain joins TRBV9 and TRBJ2-1; tentatively, D is TRBD1 or TRBD2 (6 bases each). Per germline, CDR1 SGDLS and CDR2 YYNGEE. The CDR3 sequence is 13 residues long. CDR3 residues: CASNVRGDNEQFF. The CDR3 nucleotides read TGTGCCAGCAACGTAAGGGGGGACAATGAGCAGTTCTTC. The full variable domain, with the rest looked up from reference TRBV9 and TRBJ2-1, is DSGVTQTPKHLITATGQRVTLRCSPRSGDLSVYWYQQSLDQGLQFLIQYYNGEERAKGNILERFSAQQFPDLHSELNLSSLELGDSALYFCASNVRGDNEQFFGPGTRLTVL.